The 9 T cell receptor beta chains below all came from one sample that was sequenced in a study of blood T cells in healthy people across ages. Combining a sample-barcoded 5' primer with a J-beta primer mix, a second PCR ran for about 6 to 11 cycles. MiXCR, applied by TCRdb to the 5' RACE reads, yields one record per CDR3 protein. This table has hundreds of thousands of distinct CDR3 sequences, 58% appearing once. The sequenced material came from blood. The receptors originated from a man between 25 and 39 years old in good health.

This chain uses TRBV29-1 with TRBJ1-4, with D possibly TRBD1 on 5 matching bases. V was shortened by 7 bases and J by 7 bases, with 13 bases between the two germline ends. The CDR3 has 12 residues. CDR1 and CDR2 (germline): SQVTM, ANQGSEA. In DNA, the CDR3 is TGCAGCGCTGCAGGGTCAGGTGAAAAACTGTTTTTT. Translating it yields CSAAGSGEKLFF.

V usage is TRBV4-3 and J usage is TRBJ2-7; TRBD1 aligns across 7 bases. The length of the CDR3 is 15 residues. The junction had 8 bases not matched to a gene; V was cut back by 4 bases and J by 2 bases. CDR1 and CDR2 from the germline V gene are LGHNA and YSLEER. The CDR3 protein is CASSLDRDSPYEQYF. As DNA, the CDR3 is TGCGCCAGCAGCCTGGACCGGGACAGCCCCTACGAGCAGTACTTC.

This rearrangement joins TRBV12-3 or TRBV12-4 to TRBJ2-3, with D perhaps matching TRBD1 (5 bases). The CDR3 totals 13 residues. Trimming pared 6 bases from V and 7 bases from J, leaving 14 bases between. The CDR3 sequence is CASSPSQGYTQYF. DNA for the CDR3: TGTGCCAGCAGCCCCTCGCAGGGCTATACGCAGTATTTT.

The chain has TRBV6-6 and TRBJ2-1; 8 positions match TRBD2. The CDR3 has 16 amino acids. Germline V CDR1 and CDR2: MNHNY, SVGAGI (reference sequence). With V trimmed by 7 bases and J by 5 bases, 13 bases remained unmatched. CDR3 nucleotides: TGTGCCAGCACCGACGCTGGACTAGCTGGGAACAATGAGCAGTTCTTC. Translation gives CASTDAGLAGNNEQFF.

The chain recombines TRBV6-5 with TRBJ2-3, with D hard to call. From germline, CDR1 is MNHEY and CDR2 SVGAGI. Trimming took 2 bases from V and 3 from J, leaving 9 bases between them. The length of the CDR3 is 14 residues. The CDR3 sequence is CASSYRVWTDTQYF. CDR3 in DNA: TGTGCCAGCAGTTACCGGGTTTGGACAGATACGCAGTATTTT.

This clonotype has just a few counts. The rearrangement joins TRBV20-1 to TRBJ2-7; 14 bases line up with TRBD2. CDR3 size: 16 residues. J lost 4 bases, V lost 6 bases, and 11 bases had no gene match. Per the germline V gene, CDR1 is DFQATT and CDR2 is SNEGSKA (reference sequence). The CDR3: CSAVRATSGRAYEQYF. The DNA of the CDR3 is TGCAGTGCCGTCCGGGCGACTAGCGGGAGGGCATACGAGCAGTACTTC.

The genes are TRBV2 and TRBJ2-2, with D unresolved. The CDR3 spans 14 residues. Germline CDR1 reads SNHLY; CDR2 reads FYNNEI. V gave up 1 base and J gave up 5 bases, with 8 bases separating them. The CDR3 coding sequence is TGTGCCAGCAGTGAAGGGGTTGGGACCGGGGAGCTGTTTTTT. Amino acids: CASSEGVGTGELFF.

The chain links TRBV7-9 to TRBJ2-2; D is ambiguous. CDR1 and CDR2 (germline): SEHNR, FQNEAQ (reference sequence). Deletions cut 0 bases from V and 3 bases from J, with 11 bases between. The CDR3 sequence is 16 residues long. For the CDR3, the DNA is TGTGCCAGCAGCTTAGCAGGTCGGTCTGACACCGGGGAGCTGTTTTTT. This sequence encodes CASSLAGRSDTGELFF.

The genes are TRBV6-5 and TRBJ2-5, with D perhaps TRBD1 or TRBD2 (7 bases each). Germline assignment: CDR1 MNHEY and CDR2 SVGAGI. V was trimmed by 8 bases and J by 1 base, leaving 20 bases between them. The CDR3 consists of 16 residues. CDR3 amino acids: CASGLDRGGGQETQYF. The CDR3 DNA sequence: TGTGCCAGCGGACTAGACAGAGGGGGCGGCCAAGAGACCCAGTACTTC.